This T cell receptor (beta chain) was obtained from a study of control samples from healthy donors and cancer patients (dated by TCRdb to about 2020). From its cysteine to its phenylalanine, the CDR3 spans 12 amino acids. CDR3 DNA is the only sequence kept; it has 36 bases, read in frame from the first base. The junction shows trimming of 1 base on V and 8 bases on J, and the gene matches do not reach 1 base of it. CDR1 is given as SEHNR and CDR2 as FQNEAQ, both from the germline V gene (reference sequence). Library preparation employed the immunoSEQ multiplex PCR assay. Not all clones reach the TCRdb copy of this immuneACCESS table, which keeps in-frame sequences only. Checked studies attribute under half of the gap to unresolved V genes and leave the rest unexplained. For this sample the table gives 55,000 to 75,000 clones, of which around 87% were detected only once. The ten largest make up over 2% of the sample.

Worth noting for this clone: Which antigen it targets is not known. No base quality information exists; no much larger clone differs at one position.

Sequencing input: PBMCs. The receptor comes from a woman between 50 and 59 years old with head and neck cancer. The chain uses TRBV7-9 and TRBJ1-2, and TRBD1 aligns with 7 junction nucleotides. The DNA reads TGTGCCAGCAGCTTAGAACAGGGGGGCTACACCTTC. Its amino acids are CASSLEQGGYTF. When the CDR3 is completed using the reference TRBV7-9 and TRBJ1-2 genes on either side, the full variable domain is DTGVSQNPRHKITKRGQNVTFRCDPISEHNRLYWYRQTLGQGPEFLTYFQNEAQLEKSRLLSDRFSAERPKGSFSTLEIQRTEQGDSAMYLCASSLEQGGYTFGSGTRLTVV.